The source of this T cell receptor beta chain is a study of OX40 agonist ivuxolimab in advanced cancers. Study results and caveats: Not determined was the antigen specificity of the expanded peripheral T cells. Average numbers of expanded clones were greater in CD8+ T cells than in CD4+.

Anyone with autoimmune disease history or systemic immunosuppression was excluded. On this clone itself: The antigen is unknown.

V shed 5 bases and J 4 bases; nucleotides not matched to a gene: 12. In germline, CDR1 is MNHEY, CDR2 SMNVEV (reference sequence). There are 17 residues in the CDR3. TCRdb's table, derived via immunoSEQ multiplex PCR, lists solely in-frame clones and lacks some. The sample includes about 31,000 clones, roughly 86% of them seen just once. The rearrangement joins TRBV27 to TRBJ2-5; 11 nucleotides agree with TRBD2. The sequence was collected from an adult with an advanced solid tumor such as melanoma, head and neck, liver or kidney cancer. The sample was CD4+ or CD8+ T cells sorted from blood, taken in a trial of the OX40 agonist ivuxolimab. CDR3 DNA: TGTGCCAGCAGTCCCCTGAATAGCGGGGGGGCAGGAGAGACCCAGTACTTC. Residues: CASSPLNSGGAGETQYF.